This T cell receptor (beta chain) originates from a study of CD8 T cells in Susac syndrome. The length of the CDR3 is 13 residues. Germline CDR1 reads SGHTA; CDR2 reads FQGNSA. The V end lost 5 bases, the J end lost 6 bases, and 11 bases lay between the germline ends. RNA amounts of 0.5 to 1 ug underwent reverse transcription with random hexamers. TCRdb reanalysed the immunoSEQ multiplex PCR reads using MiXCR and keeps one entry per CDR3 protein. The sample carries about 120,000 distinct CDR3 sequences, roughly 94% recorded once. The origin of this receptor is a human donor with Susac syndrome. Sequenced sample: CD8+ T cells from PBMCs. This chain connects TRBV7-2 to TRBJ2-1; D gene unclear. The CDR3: CASSTNLGNEQFF. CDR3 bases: TGTGCCAGCAGCACAAACCTGGGCAATGAGCAGTTCTTC.